The 9 T cell receptor beta chains reported below all come from one sample, sequenced in a study of T cell repertoires in cytomegalovirus infection. TCRdb re-called the reads through MiXCR, storing one row per CDR3 protein. This table has approximately 730,000 distinct CDR3 sequences, around 32% appearing once. No cognate antigen is known for these TCRs. Specimen: cultured PBMCs, collected from culture after CMV antigen stimulation. The receptors originated from a human donor in good health (CMV status not recorded). Some clones in this sample may be carry-over from other donors' samples.

This clonotype was recorded a few times. The chain has TRBV4-2 and TRBJ1-2; possibly TRBD1 for D (6 bases). The V end was cut by 1 base, the J end by 6 bases, with 18 bases between. CDR3 length equals 16 residues. The germline gives CDR1 LGHNA, CDR2 YNFKEQ. DNA of the CDR3: TGTGCCAGCAGCCAAGCTTGGCAGGGGATTCTCGATGGCTACACCTTC. Residues: CASSQAWQGILDGYTF.

This clonotype was seen more than once but under ten times. V and J are TRBV7-9 and TRBJ1-4; 10 positions agree with TRBD1. The CDR3 sequence is 17 residues long. CDR1 and CDR2 from the germline V gene are SEHNR and FQNEAQ (reference sequence). Unmatched junction bases numbered 7, after V lost 5 bases and J lost 1 base. The chain's CDR3 is CASSTTRDRGTNEKLFF. The CDR3, as DNA: TGTGCCAGCAGCACGACCCGGGACAGGGGAACTAATGAAAAACTGTTTTTT.

This clonotype was recorded a few times. The J gene is TRBJ2-1, the V gene TRBV20-1, with 11 bases lining up with TRBD2. The CDR3 runs to 12 residues. Germline CDR1 and CDR2: DFQATT and SNEGSKA (reference sequence). CDR3 loop: CSLAGGGNEQFF. CDR3 DNA: TGCAGCTTAGCGGGAGGGGGCAATGAGCAGTTCTTC.

The CDR3 loop reads CASSLGPIREQYF. The CDR3 DNA follows: TGTGCCAGCAGCTTAGGACCCATCAGGGAGCAGTACTTC. The V gene is TRBV7-2, the J gene TRBJ2-7; D remains unclear. Trimming cost V 1 base and J 7 bases, with 11 bases left between them. CDR3 size: 13 residues. Germline CDR1 reads SGHTA; CDR2 reads FQGNSA.

This clonotype appeared many times. The gene calls are TRBV7-2 and TRBJ1-1, with 7 bases identical to TRBD1. The germline V gene encodes CDR1 SGHTA and CDR2 FQGNSA. The CDR3 runs 12 residues. V lost 7 bases and J lost 5; bases outside the gene matches: 4. This CDR3 reads CASTVTGTEAFF. For the CDR3, the DNA is TGTGCCAGCACCGTGACAGGGACTGAAGCTTTCTTT.

This clonotype turned up a few times. This rearrangement joins TRBV6-4 to TRBJ2-3, with TRBD2 matching over 7 bases. Germline-derived CDR1 and CDR2 are MRHNA and SNTAGT. After removal of 6 bases from V and 4 bases from J, the junction contained 13 bases not matched to a gene. This CDR3 is 16 amino acids long. The CDR3 nucleotides are TGTGCCAGCAGCCCCGCGCCTAGCGGTTTTGCAGATACGCAGTATTTT. Translation gives CASSPAPSGFADTQYF.

Many counts were recorded for this clonotype. The chain uses TRBV7-2 and TRBJ2-2; D is unclear. Trimming shortened V by 3 bases and J by 4 bases, and 15 bases separated the two germline ends. The CDR3 covers 16 residues. Looked up from germline, CDR1 is SGHTA and CDR2 is FQGNSA. CDR3 region: CASSFHRPGGTGELFF. Here the CDR3 DNA reads TGTGCCAGCAGCTTTCATCGACCGGGCGGCACCGGGGAGCTGTTTTTT.

This clonotype has more than one count but fewer than ten. The rearrangement joins TRBV7-9 to TRBJ1-1, with no clear D. The CDR3 consists of 14 residues. Looked up from germline, CDR1 is SEHNR and CDR2 is FQNEAQ (reference sequence). Trimming stripped 5 bases from V and 6 bases from J, with 16 bases between. CDR3 region: CASSDSWGTAEAFF. The CDR3 DNA follows: TGTGCCAGCAGCGATTCCTGGGGAACGGCTGAAGCTTTCTTT.

The sample holds a few counts of this clonotype. The chain recombines TRBV19 with TRBJ1-5; D gene unclear. The CDR3 has 15 residues. CDR1 is LNHDA, CDR2 SQIVND, per germline (reference sequence). V was pared by 3 bases and J by 5 bases, with 14 bases between. CDR3 DNA: TGTGCCAGTAGTATCCGACAAAGGTTTGATCAGCCCCAGCATTTT. Its protein is CASSIRQRFDQPQHF.